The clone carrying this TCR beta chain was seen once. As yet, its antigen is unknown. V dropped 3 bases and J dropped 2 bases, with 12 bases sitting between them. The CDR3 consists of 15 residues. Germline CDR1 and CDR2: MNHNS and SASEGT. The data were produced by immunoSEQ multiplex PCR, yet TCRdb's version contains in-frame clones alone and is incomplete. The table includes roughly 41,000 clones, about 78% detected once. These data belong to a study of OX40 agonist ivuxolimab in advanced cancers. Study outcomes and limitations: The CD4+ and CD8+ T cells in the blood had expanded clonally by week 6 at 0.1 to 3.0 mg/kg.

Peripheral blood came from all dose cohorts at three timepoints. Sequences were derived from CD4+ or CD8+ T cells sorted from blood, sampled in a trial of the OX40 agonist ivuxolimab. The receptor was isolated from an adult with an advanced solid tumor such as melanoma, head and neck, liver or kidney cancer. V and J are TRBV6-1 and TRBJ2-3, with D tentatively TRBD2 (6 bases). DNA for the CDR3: TGTGCCAGCAGTGACGGACTACAGCCCACAGATACGCAGTATTTT. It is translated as CASSDGLQPTDTQYF.